Described below is a single T cell receptor beta chain sequence and its context. No antigen is known for it. These data are taken from a study of beta chain features in type 1 diabetes. The CDR3 spans 14 residues. Germline-derived CDR1 and CDR2 are MDHEN and SYDVKM. Trimming at V came to 5 bases and at J to 4 bases, leaving 5 bases not matched to a gene. The entirety of the isolated RNA underwent reverse transcription, so expressed TCRB transcripts were sequenced. Here immunoSEQ multiplex PCR was the method, and the copy in TCRdb shows in-frame clones only, minus some. This table has about 250,000 clones, around 9.9% appearing once. Study results and caveats: Among patients with Type 1 diabetes, TCRB CDR3s were moderately but significantly shorter in every one of the four CD4+ subsets.

The source is a man aged 25-40 years with type 1 diabetes. The chain is built from TRBV28 and TRBJ2-7; TRBD1 matches at 10 bases. Sequencing was carried out using naive CD4+ T cells from blood. This chain's CDR3 is CASSTGTGVYEQYF. The CDR3 DNA sequence: TGTGCCAGCAGTACCGGGACAGGGGTATACGAGCAGTACTTC.